This T cell receptor beta chain was found in a study of T cells in Graves' hyperthyroidism and ophthalmopathy. The investigators amplified TCR beta CDR3 regions from RNA transcripts. First-round RT-PCR with HTBI primers amplified the TCR CDR3 region. TCRdb processed the multiplex PCR reads anew with MiXCR; each CDR3 protein has one entry. The data contain 370,000 or so distinct CDR3 sequences, 25% of them seen just once; the ten biggest clones take up around 67%. The specimen was blood. This clonotype was obtained from a man in his fifties or sixties with Graves' hyperthyroidism.

The CDR3 spells CASRLGTSVNEQFF. Written as DNA, the CDR3 is TGTGCCAGCAGGCTCGGGACTAGCGTCAATGAGCAGTTCTTC. The J gene is TRBJ2-1, the V gene TRBV6-1; 10 nucleotides match TRBD2. The CDR3 extends over 14 amino acids. V lost 6 bases, J lost 6 bases, and 5 bases stayed unmatched. CDR1 is MNHNS, CDR2 SASEGT, per germline.